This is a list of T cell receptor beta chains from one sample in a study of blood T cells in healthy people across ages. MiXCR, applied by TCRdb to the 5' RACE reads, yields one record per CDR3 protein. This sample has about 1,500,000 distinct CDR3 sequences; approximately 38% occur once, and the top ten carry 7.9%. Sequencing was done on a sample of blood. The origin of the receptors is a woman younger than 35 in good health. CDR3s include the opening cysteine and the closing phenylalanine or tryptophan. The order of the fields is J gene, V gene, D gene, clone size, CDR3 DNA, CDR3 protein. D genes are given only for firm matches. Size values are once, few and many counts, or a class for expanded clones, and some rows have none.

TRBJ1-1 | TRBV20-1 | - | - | TGCAGTGCTAGGACGGCGCTGTCTATTGAAGCTTTCTTT | CSARTALSIEAFF
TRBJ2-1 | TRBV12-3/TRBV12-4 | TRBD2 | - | TGTGCCAGCAAAATAGCGGGGGGGAAAGAGACCCAGTTCTTC | CASKIAGGKETQFF
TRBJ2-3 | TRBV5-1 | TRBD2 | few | TGCGCCAGCAGCTTTAAGGAGGGACTAGCGGACACAGATACGCAGTATTTT | CASSFKEGLADTDTQYF
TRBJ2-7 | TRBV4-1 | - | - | TGCGCCAGCAGCCCTCAGACAGCCGAGACATACGAGCAGTACTTC | CASSPQTAETYEQYF
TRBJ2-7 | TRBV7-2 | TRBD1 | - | TGTGCCAGCACCCCCGGGACAGGGCGCTACGAGCAGTACTTC | CASTPGTGRYEQYF
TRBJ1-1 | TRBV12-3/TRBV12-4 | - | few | TGTGCCAGCAGTTTAGCGGGGCCCAAGACTGAAGCTTTCTTT | CASSLAGPKTEAFF
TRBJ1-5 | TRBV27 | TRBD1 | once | TGTGCCAGCAGTCGCAACCAGACAGGGGGCGCTTTATTTCAGCCCCAGCATTTT | CASSRNQTGGALFQPQHF
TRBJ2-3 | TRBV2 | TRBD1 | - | TGTGCCAGCAGGGGGACAGGGATCGGTACTAATACGCAGTATTTT | CASRGTGIGTNTQYF
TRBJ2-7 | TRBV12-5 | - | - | TGTGCTAGTGGTTTGGTACCCTCTAAGACAGGCTACGAGCAGTACTTC | CASGLVPSKTGYEQYF
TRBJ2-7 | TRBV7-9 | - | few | TGTGCCAGCAGCTCGTCGGGACGGTCGTCTGGCGAGCAGTACTTC | CASSSSGRSSGEQYF
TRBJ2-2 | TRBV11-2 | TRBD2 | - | TGTGCCAGCAGCCCGACTAGCGGGACATACACCGGGGAGCTGTTTTTT | CASSPTSGTYTGELFF
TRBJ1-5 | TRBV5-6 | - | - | TGTGCCAGCAGCTTTGGCAGGGGACCCTATCAGCCCCAGCATTTT | CASSFGRGPYQPQHF
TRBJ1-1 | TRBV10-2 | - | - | TGCGCCAGCAGAGCGTCAGGGGAGCGCGGTTGGAACACTGAAGCTTTCTTT | CASRASGERGWNTEAFF
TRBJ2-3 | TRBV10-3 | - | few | TGTGCCGCAAATACTAGGGCTGGGTACACAGATACGCAGTATTTT | CAANTRAGYTDTQYF
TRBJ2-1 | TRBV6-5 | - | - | TGTGCCACCAAGAGGAGGTCGGGGGGCTTAAATGAGCAGTTCTTC | CATKRRSGGLNEQFF
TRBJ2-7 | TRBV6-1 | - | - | TGTGCCAGCAGTGAAGCATATTTGGGGACTCCTAGCTCCTACGAGCAGTACTTC | CASSEAYLGTPSSYEQYF
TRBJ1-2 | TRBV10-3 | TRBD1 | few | TGTGCCATCAGTGAGTCGAAAGGCGCAGGGGGCTATGGCTACACCTTC | CAISESKGAGGYGYTF
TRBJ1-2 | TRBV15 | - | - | TGTGCCACCAGAGGGGCAGTGAACTATGGCTACACCTTC | CATRGAVNYGYTF
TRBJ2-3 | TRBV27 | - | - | TGTGCCAGCTTCGTAGGAGATACGCAGTATTTT | CASFVGDTQYF
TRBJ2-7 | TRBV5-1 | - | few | TGCGCCAGCAGCCCCCCTGACCCTATGACCTACGAGCAGTACTTC | CASSPPDPMTYEQYF
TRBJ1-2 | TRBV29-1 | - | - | TGCAGCTCGGCAGGGTTGGGCTATGGCTACACCTTC | CSSAGLGYGYTF
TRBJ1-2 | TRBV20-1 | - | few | TGCAGTGCTAGAGATCAGGAGGGGATGAGGCTCTATGGCTACACCTTC | CSARDQEGMRLYGYTF
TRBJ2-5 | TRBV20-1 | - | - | TGCAGTGCTAGAGTGGAATCGGAGACCCAGTACTTC | CSARVESETQYF
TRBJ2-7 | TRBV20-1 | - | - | TGCAGTGCTAGAATTCTCAACCAAGAGACCCGGTACTTC | CSARILNQETRYF
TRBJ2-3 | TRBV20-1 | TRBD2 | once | TGCAGTGCTACCCGACTAGCGGGAGGCCTCACAGATACGCAGTATTTT | CSATRLAGGLTDTQYF
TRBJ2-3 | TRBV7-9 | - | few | TGTGCCAGCAGCCCCCGAAATCCGGGAGGCACAGATACGCAGTATTTT | CASSPRNPGGTDTQYF
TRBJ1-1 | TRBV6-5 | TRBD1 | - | TGTGCCACGTCTCCTCCCAGGGGGACGAACACTGAAGCTTTCTTT | CATSPPRGTNTEAFF
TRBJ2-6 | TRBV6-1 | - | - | TGTGCCAGCAGCAGCAGGGGCCCCAAAATCTCTGGGGCCAACGTCCTGACTTTC | CASSSRGPKISGANVLTF
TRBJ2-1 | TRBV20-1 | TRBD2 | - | TGCTGTGCTAGATCTTCGAGGCTAGCGGCCTACAATGAGCAGTTCTTC | CCARSSRLAAYNEQFF
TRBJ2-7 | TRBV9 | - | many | TGTGCCAGCAGCCTAACTCCTAACTCCTACGAGCAGTACTTC | CASSLTPNSYEQYF
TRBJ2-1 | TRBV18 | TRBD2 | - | TGTGCCAGCTCACCGGGGAGGGTCGACGGTGAGCAGTTCTTC | CASSPGRVDGEQFF
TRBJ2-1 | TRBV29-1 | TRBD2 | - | TGCAGCGTTTTCTCTGGCGGGAGGGACAATGAGCAGTTCTTC | CSVFSGGRDNEQFF
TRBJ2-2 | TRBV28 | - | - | TGTGCCAGCAGTGTGACACTCACCGGGGAGCTGTTTTTT | CASSVTLTGELFF
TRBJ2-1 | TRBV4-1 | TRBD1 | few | TGCGCCAGCAGAAGGACAGGGGGGAAGAACTACAATGAGCAGTTCTTC | CASRRTGGKNYNEQFF
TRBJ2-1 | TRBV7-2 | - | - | TGTGCCAGCAGCTTAGGTTCCGGGAACTCCTACAATGAGCAGTTCTTC | CASSLGSGNSYNEQFF
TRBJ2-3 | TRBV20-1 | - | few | TGCAGTGCCCGGGGGGCTTCAGGACGTATTCCTAGCACAGATACGCAGTATTTT | CSARGASGRIPSTDTQYF
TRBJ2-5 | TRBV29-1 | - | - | TGCAGCGTTGAAAATCGGAAGAGTCAACTACGGAGCAAAGAGACCCAGTACTTC | CSVENRKSQLRSKETQYF
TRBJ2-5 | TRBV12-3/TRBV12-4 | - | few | TGTGCCAGCAGTCTAGGGACTGTAAAAGAGAGCCAGTACTTC | CASSLGTVKESQYF
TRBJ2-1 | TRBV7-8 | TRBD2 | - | TGTGCCAGCAGCCCCTCGACTAGCGGGGGGGGAACCTACAATGAGCAGTTCTTC | CASSPSTSGGGTYNEQFF
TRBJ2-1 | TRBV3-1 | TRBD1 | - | TGTGCCAGCAGCCGGCCCGGGACAGGGACTGAGCAGTTCTTC | CASSRPGTGTEQFF
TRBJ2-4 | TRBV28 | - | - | TGTGCCAGCAGTCTAACCCTCTCCGGAGGCCCCTCTACCTTAGCCAAAAACATTCAGTACTTC | CASSLTLSGGPSTLAKNIQYF
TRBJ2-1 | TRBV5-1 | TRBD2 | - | TGCGCCAGCACCCAGGCTAGCGGGGTTTATGGTGAGCAGTTCTTC | CASTQASGVYGEQFF
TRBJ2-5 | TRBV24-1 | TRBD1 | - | TGTGCCATAACCGGGGACAGGGAGGCTGAAGAGACCCAGTACTTC | CAITGDREAEETQYF
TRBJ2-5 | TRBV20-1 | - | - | TGCAGTGCTAGAATGTGGGAAGAGACCCAGTACTTC | CSARMWEETQYF
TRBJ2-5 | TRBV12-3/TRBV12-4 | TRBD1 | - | TGTGCCAGCAGTTTAGCCGACAGGGGGGAGGAGTACTTC | CASSLADRGEEYF
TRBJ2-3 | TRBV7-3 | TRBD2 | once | TGTGCCAGCAGCCGAGCTGGACTAGCGGGGGGCGCAGATACGCGGTATTTT | CASSRAGLAGGADTRYF
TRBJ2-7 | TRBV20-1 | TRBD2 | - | TGCAGTGCTAGAGCCATACTTAGCGGGACCTACGAGCAGTACTTC | CSARAILSGTYEQYF
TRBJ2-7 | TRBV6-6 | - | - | TGTGCCAGCAGTTACTCGCTAAGCGGGTCAATCTACGAGCAGTACTTC | CASSYSLSGSIYEQYF
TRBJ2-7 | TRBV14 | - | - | TGTGCCAGCAGCCAAGGTATACGGAGCTCCTACGAGCAGTACTTC | CASSQGIRSSYEQYF
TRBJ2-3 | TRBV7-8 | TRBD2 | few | TGTGCCAGCAGCTTACGAGACGGACTAGCGGGAACAGATACGCAGTATTTT | CASSLRDGLAGTDTQYF